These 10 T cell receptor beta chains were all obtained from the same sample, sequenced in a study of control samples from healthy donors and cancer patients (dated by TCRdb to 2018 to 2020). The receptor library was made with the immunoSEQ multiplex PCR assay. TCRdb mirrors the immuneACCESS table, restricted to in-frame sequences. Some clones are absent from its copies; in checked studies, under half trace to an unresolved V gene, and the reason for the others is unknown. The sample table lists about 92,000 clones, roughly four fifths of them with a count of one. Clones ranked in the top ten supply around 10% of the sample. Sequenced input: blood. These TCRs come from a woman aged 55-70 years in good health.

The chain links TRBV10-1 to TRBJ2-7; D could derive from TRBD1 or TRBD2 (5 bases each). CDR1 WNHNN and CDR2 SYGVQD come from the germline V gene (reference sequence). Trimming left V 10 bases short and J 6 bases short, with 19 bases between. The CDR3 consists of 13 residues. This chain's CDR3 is CATSTPWGSEQYF. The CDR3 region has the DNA TGCGCCACCTCAACTCCTTGGGGGTCCGAGCAGTACTTC.

CDR3: CASSDQGARTNEKLFF. The CDR3 DNA follows: TGTGCCAGCAGTGACCAGGGGGCGAGAACTAATGAAAAACTGTTTTTT. The V call is TRBV2, the J call TRBJ1-4; TRBD1 aligns across 8 bases. Trimming cost V 3 bases and J 1 base; bases outside gene matches: 4. The germline V gene has CDR1 SNHLY and CDR2 FYNNEI. The length of the CDR3 is 16 residues. Complete variable domain (other parts from reference TRBV2 and TRBJ1-4): EPEVTQTPSHQVTQMGQEVILRCVPISNHLYFYWYRQILGQKVEFLVSFYNNEISEKSEIFDDQFSVERPDGSNFTLKIRSTKLEDSAMYFCASSDQGARTNEKLFFGSGTQLSVL.

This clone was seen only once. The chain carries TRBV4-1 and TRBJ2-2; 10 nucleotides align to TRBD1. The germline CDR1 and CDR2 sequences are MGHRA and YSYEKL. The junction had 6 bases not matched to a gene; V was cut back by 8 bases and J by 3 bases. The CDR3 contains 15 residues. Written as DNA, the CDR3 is TGCGCCAGCGTACCGGGACAGGGGTACACCGGGGAGCTGTTTTTT. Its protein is CASVPGQGYTGELFF.

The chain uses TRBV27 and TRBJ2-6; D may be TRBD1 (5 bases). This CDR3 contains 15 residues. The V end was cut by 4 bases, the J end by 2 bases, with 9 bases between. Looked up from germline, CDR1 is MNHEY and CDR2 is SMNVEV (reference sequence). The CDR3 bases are TGTGCCAGCAGTTATGGGGCCGCTGGGGCCAACGTCCTGACTTTC. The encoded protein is CASSYGAAGANVLTF.

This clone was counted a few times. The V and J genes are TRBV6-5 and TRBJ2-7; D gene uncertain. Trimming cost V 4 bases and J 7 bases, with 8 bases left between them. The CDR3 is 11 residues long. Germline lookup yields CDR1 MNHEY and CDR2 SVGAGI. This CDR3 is CASSSPQEQYF. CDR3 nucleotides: TGTGCCAGCAGTTCACCTCAGGAGCAGTACTTC.

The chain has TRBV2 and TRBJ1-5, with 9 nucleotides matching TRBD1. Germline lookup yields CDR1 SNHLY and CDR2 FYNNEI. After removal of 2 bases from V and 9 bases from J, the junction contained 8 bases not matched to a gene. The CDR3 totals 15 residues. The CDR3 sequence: CASSELGQGPMPQHF. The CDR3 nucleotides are TGTGCCAGCAGTGAATTGGGACAGGGCCCAATGCCCCAGCATTTT.

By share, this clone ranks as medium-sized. CDR3 coding DNA: TGTGCCAGTAGCTGGTCTGGAGGGGAAAAACTGTTTTTT. This sequence encodes CASSWSGGEKLFF. J is TRBJ1-4 and V is TRBV19; D is unresolved. This CDR3 contains 13 residues. The ends were cut back, 6 bases at V and 8 bases at J, with 13 bases in the middle. CDR1 and CDR2 from the germline V gene are LNHDA and SQIVND (reference sequence).

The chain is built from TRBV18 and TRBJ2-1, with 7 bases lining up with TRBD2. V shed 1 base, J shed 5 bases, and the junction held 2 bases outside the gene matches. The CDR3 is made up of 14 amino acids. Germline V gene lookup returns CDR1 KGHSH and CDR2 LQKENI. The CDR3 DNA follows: TGTGCCAGCTCACCACGGGAGGGCCACAATGAGCAGTTCTTC. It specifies CASSPREGHNEQFF. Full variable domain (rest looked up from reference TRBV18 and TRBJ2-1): NAGVMQNPRHLVRRRGQEARLRCSPMKGHSHVYWYRQLPEEGLKFMVYLQKENIIDESGMPKERFSAEFPKEGPSILRIQQVVRGDSAAYFCASSPREGHNEQFFGPGTRLTVL.

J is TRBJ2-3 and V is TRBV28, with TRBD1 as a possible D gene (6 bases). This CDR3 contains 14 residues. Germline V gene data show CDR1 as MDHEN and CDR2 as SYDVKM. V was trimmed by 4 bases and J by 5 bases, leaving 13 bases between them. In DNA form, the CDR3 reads TGTGCCAGCAGTTCAACAGGGTTGGGAGATACGCAGTATTTT. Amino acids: CASSSTGLGDTQYF.

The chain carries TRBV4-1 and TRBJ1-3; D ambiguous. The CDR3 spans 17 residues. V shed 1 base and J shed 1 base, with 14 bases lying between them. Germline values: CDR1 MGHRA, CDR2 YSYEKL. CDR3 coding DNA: TGCGCCAGCAGCCAAGGACCTTTTTATAGTTCTGGAAACACCATATATTTT. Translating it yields CASSQGPFYSSGNTIYF.